The present entry profiles one T cell receptor beta chain with its context. Its specificity is not known. The method was immunoSEQ multiplex PCR; TCRdb's version includes in-frame clones alone and lacks a portion of them. The profile shows approximately 80,000 clones, 70% to 90% of them singletons. This sample was included in a study of T cell responses to AZD1222 COVID-19 vaccine. Points from the study as a whole: Among spike-specific TCRs, nearly half reportedly target unmutated variant regions.

The CDR3 is 16 residues long. Germline assignment: CDR1 SNHLY and CDR2 FYNNEI. Trimming took 6 bases from V and 1 from J, leaving 13 bases between them. Sequencing was performed on peripheral blood, taken 28 days after the second AZD1222 dose. The receptor was derived from an adult who received the AZD1222 COVID-19 vaccine. V is TRBV2 and J is TRBJ2-6; the D gene is possibly TRBD2 (5 bases). The CDR3, as DNA: TGTGCCAGCAGCGACACTAGTTTTTCTGGGGCCAACGTCCTGACTTTC. This codes for CASSDTSFSGANVLTF.